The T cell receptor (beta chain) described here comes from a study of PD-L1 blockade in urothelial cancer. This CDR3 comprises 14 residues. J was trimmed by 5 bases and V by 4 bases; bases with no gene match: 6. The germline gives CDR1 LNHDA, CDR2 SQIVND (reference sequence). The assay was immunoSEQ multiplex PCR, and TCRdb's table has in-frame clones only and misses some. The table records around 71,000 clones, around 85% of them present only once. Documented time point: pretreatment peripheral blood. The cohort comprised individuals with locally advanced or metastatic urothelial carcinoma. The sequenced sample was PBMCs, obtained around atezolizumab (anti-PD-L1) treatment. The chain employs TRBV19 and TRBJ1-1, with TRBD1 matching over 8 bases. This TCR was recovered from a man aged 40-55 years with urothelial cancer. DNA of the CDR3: TGTGCCAGTAGTAGACAGGGGAAGGGAACTGAAGCTTTCTTT. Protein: CASSRQGKGTEAFF.